Listed below are T cell receptor beta chains from one sample, sequenced in a study of T-cell memory formation after mild COVID-19. Each CDR3 protein gets one entry after TCRdb re-called the 5' RACE reads with MiXCR. The sample lists about 470,000 distinct CDR3 sequences, around 27% seen once, with 12% in the top ten. Sequenced input: PBMCs or a T cell subset sorted from them (not recorded which). Receptor source: an adult woman who had mild COVID-19 (a few samples of this study predate the infection). Cell type and time point are not known. The CDR3 runs from the conserved cysteine through the conserved F or W. The order of the fields is J gene, clone size, V gene, D gene, CDR3 DNA, CDR3 protein. The D gene is left open where the match is weak. Rows may omit the clone size; those that give it use once, few, many or a size class.

TRBJ2-7	-	TRBV12-3/TRBV12-4	-	TGTGCCAGCAGTTTAAGACAATCCCTTGGCGAGCAGTACTTC	CASSLRQSLGEQYF
TRBJ2-2	few	TRBV5-1	TRBD2	TGCGCCAGCAGCTTGGAAGAAGCGGGGAAGTGGGACACCGGGGAGCTGTTTTTT	CASSLEEAGKWDTGELFF
TRBJ2-5	-	TRBV12-3/TRBV12-4	TRBD2	TGTGCCAGCAGGTTAGGACTAGCCGGCGGGGAGACCCAGTACTTC	CASRLGLAGGETQYF
TRBJ2-4	-	TRBV7-2	-	TGTGCCAGCAGCCTACAGGCGGGAATCCAAAACATTCAGTACTTC	CASSLQAGIQNIQYF
TRBJ1-1	-	TRBV6-1	-	TGTGCCAGCAGCCAATGGGAGAACACTGAAGCTTTCTTT	CASSQWENTEAFF
TRBJ2-3	-	TRBV6-2/TRBV6-3	-	TGTGCCAGCATAACGGTGGGGAGGAGAGATACGCAGTATTTT	CASITVGRRDTQYF
TRBJ1-2	-	TRBV20-1	-	TGCAGTGCTAGAGATTTGACTAACTATGGCTACACCTTC	CSARDLTNYGYTF
TRBJ1-1	-	TRBV12-3/TRBV12-4	-	TGTGCCAGCAGTTTAGCGCGGGGGGTCAGGGGTATGAACACTGAAGCTTTCTTT	CASSLARGVRGMNTEAFF
TRBJ2-5	few	TRBV24-1	-	TGTGCCACCGGGGACGGCCCACAAGAGACCCAGTACTTC	CATGDGPQETQYF
TRBJ2-5	-	TRBV7-6	TRBD2	TGTGCCAGCAGCTTAGCCCTGGGTAGCGGGGGTAGCCAAGAGACCCAGTACTTC	CASSLALGSGGSQETQYF
TRBJ1-1	-	TRBV4-2	-	TGTGCCAGCAGCCAAGAAATTGGGGGCGGTCTGTGGACTGAAGCTTTCTTT	CASSQEIGGGLWTEAFF
TRBJ2-1	-	TRBV12-3/TRBV12-4	TRBD1	TGTGCCAGCAGTCGACAGGGTTACGGTGAGCAGTTCTTC	CASSRQGYGEQFF
TRBJ2-1	few	TRBV7-3	-	TGTGCCAGCAACAACGGGTGGTACAATGAGCAGTTCTTC	CASNNGWYNEQFF
TRBJ2-7	few	TRBV5-1	-	TGCGCCAGTGGGGACCAAACAGGCTACGAGCAGTACTTC	CASGDQTGYEQYF
TRBJ1-2	few	TRBV9	TRBD1	TGTGCCAGCAGCCCGGGACAGGGCATTTATGGCTACACCTTC	CASSPGQGIYGYTF
TRBJ1-2	few	TRBV18	-	TGTGCCAGCTCACCGAAATCGGAAGGGGATATATACTATGGCTACACCTTC	CASSPKSEGDIYYGYTF
TRBJ2-6	once	TRBV5-6	-	TGTGCCAGCAGCTGGGTGGGTACTGGGGCCAACGTCCTGACTTTC	CASSWVGTGANVLTF
TRBJ1-1	few	TRBV12-3/TRBV12-4	TRBD1	TGTGCCAGCAGCCCGGAGCCGGGACAGGGACCGAACACTGAAGCTTTCTTT	CASSPEPGQGPNTEAFF
TRBJ1-1	-	TRBV12-3/TRBV12-4	-	TGTGCCAGCAGTCCCCCCAACAGGGCCGAAGCTTTCTTT	CASSPPNRAEAFF
TRBJ2-6	few	TRBV7-9	TRBD1	TGTGCCGGACCCACAGGGGAAGGGGCCAACGTCCTGACTTTC	CAGPTGEGANVLTF
TRBJ2-3	-	TRBV5-1	TRBD2	TGCGCCAGCAGCCTGGGACTAGCGGGAGTTCTTCGCACAGATACGCAGTATTTT	CASSLGLAGVLRTDTQYF
TRBJ2-7	-	TRBV10-3	-	TGTGACATCAGTGCTAGGGACGAGCAGTACTTC	CDISARDEQYF
TRBJ2-3	-	TRBV9	TRBD2	TGTGCCAGCAGCTTTACTAGCGGGGGGCGCACAGATACGCAGTATTTT	CASSFTSGGRTDTQYF
TRBJ2-3	-	TRBV7-2	-	TGTGCCAGCTCAAATCGGGCCAATGTGGATACGCAGTATTTT	CASSNRANVDTQYF
TRBJ1-1	-	TRBV27	-	TGTGCCAGCAGTTTATCGTTGGGGGGGTCTGAAGCTTTCTTT	CASSLSLGGSEAFF
TRBJ1-3	-	TRBV6-5	-	TGTGCCAGCAGTAGAGCTATCTCTGGAAACACCATATATTTT	CASSRAISGNTIYF
TRBJ2-3	few	TRBV24-1	TRBD2	TGTGCCACCAGTGCGCTAGCGGGAGGGCGGGGAGATACGCAGTATTTT	CATSALAGGRGDTQYF
TRBJ2-7	-	TRBV7-2	-	TGTGCCAGCAGCTTATCGTCGCAGGGGATCGGCGAGCAGTACTTC	CASSLSSQGIGEQYF
TRBJ2-3	few	TRBV7-6	TRBD1	TGTGCCAGCAGCTCACCGACAGGGCCAAGGCTCGATACGCAGTATTTT	CASSSPTGPRLDTQYF
TRBJ2-1	-	TRBV24-1	-	TGTGCCACCAGTGGTCGGACATCTGCCCACAATGAGCAGTTCTTC	CATSGRTSAHNEQFF
TRBJ1-1	-	TRBV20-1	-	TGCAGTGCTCTTTCGGAGAACACTGAAGCTTTCTTT	CSALSENTEAFF
TRBJ2-5	-	TRBV19	-	TGTGCCAGCATCTGGGGAGAGACCCAGTACTTC	CASIWGETQYF
TRBJ2-5	-	TRBV11-1	-	TGTGCCAGCAGCTTACAGGGAGCCATCGAAGAGACCCAGTACTTC	CASSLQGAIEETQYF
TRBJ2-4	few	TRBV10-3	TRBD1	TGTGCCATCAGTGGGGGGACAGGGGGACTGGAGGACATTCAGTACTTC	CAISGGTGGLEDIQYF
TRBJ2-7	-	TRBV21-1	-	TGTGCCAGCAGCAAACTACTAGACACCTACGAGCAGTACTTC	CASSKLLDTYEQYF
TRBJ1-1	few	TRBV12-3/TRBV12-4	-	TGTGCCAGCAGTTTAGTTCGGGAATCGGAAGCTTTCTTT	CASSLVRESEAFF
TRBJ2-2	-	TRBV12-3/TRBV12-4	-	TGTGCCAGCAGTTTTCCGGGGGCGGCCGGGGAGCTGTTTTTT	CASSFPGAAGELFF
TRBJ2-1	-	TRBV5-6	-	TGTGCCAGCAGTTGGGCCGCGGAAAATGAGCAGTTCTTC	CASSWAAENEQFF
TRBJ1-2	once	TRBV7-9	-	TGTGCCAGCAGCTACCTAGGCCAGGCCCTAAACACCTTC	CASSYLGQALNTF
TRBJ2-6	few	TRBV12-3/TRBV12-4	-	TGTGCCAGCACGCCGGGACTCCGGAGCTCTGGGGCCAACGTCCTGACTTTC	CASTPGLRSSGANVLTF
TRBJ2-3	-	TRBV9	-	TGTGCCAGCAGCGTAGGAGGAGCGGGTAGCACAGATACGCAGTATTTT	CASSVGGAGSTDTQYF
TRBJ2-3	few	TRBV27	-	TGTGCCAGCAGAACCTTGAGGGGCTCCACCGGTACGCAGTATTTT	CASRTLRGSTGTQYF
TRBJ2-1	-	TRBV9	-	TGTGCCAGCAGCGTAGGGTGGCGGGCCTACAATGAGCAGTTCTTC	CASSVGWRAYNEQFF
TRBJ1-2	-	TRBV4-3	-	TGCGCCAGCAGCCAGGCCCTCCCGGGGGCGGACGGCTACACCTTC	CASSQALPGADGYTF
TRBJ1-2	few	TRBV6-1	-	TGTGCCAGCAGCCTAACAGGGCGCTTCTATGGCTACACCTTC	CASSLTGRFYGYTF
TRBJ1-4	few	TRBV7-9	-	TGTGCCAGCAGCTTCGGACCTGACAGGATTAATGAAAAACTGTTTTTT	CASSFGPDRINEKLFF
TRBJ2-3	few	TRBV6-5	TRBD1	TGTGCCAGCAGTGACAGGGGCAAAAGCACAGATACGCAGTATTTT	CASSDRGKSTDTQYF
TRBJ1-1	-	TRBV14	-	TGTGCCAGCAGCCAAGATGGGCAACTGCGGACTGAAGCTTTCTTT	CASSQDGQLRTEAFF